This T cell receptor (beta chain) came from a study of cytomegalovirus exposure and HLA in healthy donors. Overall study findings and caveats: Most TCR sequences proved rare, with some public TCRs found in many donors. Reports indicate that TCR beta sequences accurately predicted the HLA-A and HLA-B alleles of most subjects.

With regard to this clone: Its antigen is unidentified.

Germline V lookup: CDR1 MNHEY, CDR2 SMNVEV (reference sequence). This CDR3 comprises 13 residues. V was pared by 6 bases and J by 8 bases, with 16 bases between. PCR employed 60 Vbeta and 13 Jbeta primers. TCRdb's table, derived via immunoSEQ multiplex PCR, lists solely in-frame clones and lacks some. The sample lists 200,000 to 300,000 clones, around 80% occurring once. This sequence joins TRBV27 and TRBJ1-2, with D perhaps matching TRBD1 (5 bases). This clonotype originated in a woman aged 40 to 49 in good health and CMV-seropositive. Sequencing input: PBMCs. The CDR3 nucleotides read TGTGCCAGCAGGTCTTCAGGGAATCGAGGCTACACCTTC. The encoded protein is CASRSSGNRGYTF.